This TCR beta chain was sequenced in a study of cytomegalovirus exposure and HLA in healthy donors. On the study more broadly: From some 190 million T cells, an earlier analysis saw roughly 100 million unique TCR beta sequences.

This clone occurred a few times. It was with 60 Vbeta and 13 Jbeta primers that the PCR ran. Here immunoSEQ multiplex PCR was the method, and the copy in TCRdb shows in-frame clones only, minus some. The sample shows approximately 250,000 clones, 80% to 90% of them seen only once. The CDR3 spans 17 residues. Germline-derived CDR1 and CDR2 are SGHRS and YFSETQ. V lost 0 bases and J 10 bases, leaving 20 bases between the germline ends. The J gene is TRBJ1-6, the V gene TRBV5-1, with a weak D call TRBD1 (6 bases). The receptor comes from a girl aged 2 to 9 in good health and CMV-seronegative. Sequencing was carried out using PBMCs. The CDR3 region is CASSLVRPTDRGSPLHF. CDR3 nucleotides: TGCGCCAGCAGCTTGGTGCGGCCCACGGACAGAGGCTCACCCCTCCACTTT.